The 22 T cell receptor beta chains in this list originate from one sample, sequenced in a study of T cells after yellow fever vaccination. TCRdb fed the 5' RACE reads into MiXCR, producing one record per CDR3 protein. The table has about 350,000 distinct CDR3 sequences, roughly an eighth seen once. The material was CD4+ T cells sorted from PBMCs, obtained 15 days after the yellow fever booster vaccination. The receptor set was obtained from a man aged 18-30 years who received the YFV17D yellow fever vaccine.

This clonotype was detected only a few times. This chain links TRBV5-1 with TRBJ2-5; 7 nucleotides line up with TRBD1. V gave up 0 bases and J gave up 4 bases; unmatched junction bases: 9. CDR1 and CDR2 from the germline V gene are SGHRS and YFSETQ. This CDR3 is built from 16 residues. CDR3 sequence reads: CASSLGDRAEGETQYF. CDR3 bases: TGCGCCAGCAGCTTGGGCGACAGGGCTGAGGGAGAGACCCAGTACTTC. Using reference TRBV5-1 and TRBJ2-5 for the parts outside the CDR3, the full variable domain is KAGVTQTPRYLIKTRGQQVTLSCSPISGHRSVSWYQQTPGQGLQFLFEYFSETQRNKGNFPGRFSGRQFSNSRSEMNVSTLELGDSALYLCASSLGDRAEGETQYFGPGTRLLVL.

The sample holds many counts of this clonotype. J is TRBJ1-6 and V is TRBV5-1; D is undetermined. This CDR3 comprises 14 residues. Trimming pared 0 bases from V and 7 bases from J, leaving 8 bases between. CDR1 is SGHRS, CDR2 YFSETQ, per germline. CDR3 in amino acids: CASSLEGGNSPLHF. The CDR3 nucleotides read TGCGCCAGCAGCTTGGAGGGAGGGAATTCACCCCTCCACTTT.

This chain connects TRBV24-1 to TRBJ1-2; perhaps TRBD1 as D (5 bases). The CDR3 consists of 14 residues. The germline V gene has CDR1 KGHDR and CDR2 SFDVKD. Trimming took off 2 bases at V and 6 bases at J, with 12 bases between the two ends. This chain's CDR3 is CATSDSDSENGYTF. The CDR3 DNA follows: TGTGCCACCAGTGATTCCGACAGTGAGAATGGCTACACCTTC.

The V call is TRBV6-2 or TRBV6-3, the J call TRBJ1-2; no firm D call. V lost 6 bases and J 5 bases, leaving 16 bases between the germline ends. The CDR3 extends over 14 amino acids. Germline V gives CDR1 MNHEY, CDR2 SVGEGT. The CDR3 DNA is TGTGCCAGCAGCCCACAGCCGGCAGCTTATGGCTACACCTTC. Amino acid sequence: CASSPQPAAYGYTF.

This clonotype was recorded at least ten times. The chain combines TRBV20-1 with TRBJ2-7; possibly TRBD1 for D (5 bases). Germline CDR1 reads DFQATT; CDR2 reads SNEGSKA (reference sequence). With 3 bases removed from V and 4 bases from J, the gap between germline ends came to 16 bases. The CDR3 is 14 residues long. CDR3 coding DNA: TGCAGTGCTAGTAAGGGGCTAGACATATACGAGCAGTACTTC. Its translation is CSASKGLDIYEQYF.

V gene TRBV11-1 combines with J gene TRBJ2-1, with no clear D. Germline CDR1 is SGHAT and CDR2 is FQDESV (reference sequence). The CDR3 consists of 13 residues. Trimming stripped 8 bases from V and 9 bases from J, with 17 bases between. The CDR3 reads CASGIATPGEQFF. CDR3 coding DNA: TGTGCCAGCGGCATCGCCACCCCAGGTGAGCAGTTCTTC. The entire variable domain, with the rest obtained from reference TRBV11-1 and TRBJ2-1, is as follows: EAEVAQSPRYKITEKSQAVAFWCDPISGHATLYWYRQILGQGPELLVQFQDESVVDDSQLPKDRFSAERLKGVDSTLKIQPAELGDSAMYLCASGIATPGEQFFGPGTRLTVL.

This clonotype was detected a few times. The rearrangement uses TRBV20-1 and TRBJ2-5; a weak D match, TRBD1 (5 bases). The CDR3 contains 13 residues. Per the germline V gene, CDR1 is DFQATT and CDR2 is SNEGSKA (reference sequence). Trimming cost V 4 bases and J 1 base, with 10 bases left between them. The CDR3 DNA follows: TGCAGTGCTAATCAGGGCCCCCAAGAGACCCAGTACTTC. Amino acids: CSANQGPQETQYF.

The V gene is TRBV6-5, the J gene TRBJ2-5, with D hard to call. The V end lost 0 bases, the J end lost 5 bases, and 10 bases lay between the germline ends. The CDR3 has 14 amino acids. Germline assignment: CDR1 MNHEY and CDR2 SVGAGI. In DNA form, the CDR3 reads TGTGCCAGCAGTTACTCCCTAGTGCGCGAGACCCAGTACTTC. Amino acids: CASSYSLVRETQYF.

This clonotype was observed a few times. The chain is built from TRBV5-1 and TRBJ2-5; D unresolved. Trimming pared 4 bases from V and 0 bases from J, leaving 10 bases between. The CDR3 covers 14 residues. Germline V gene lookup returns CDR1 SGHRS and CDR2 YFSETQ. The CDR3 DNA reads TGCGCCAGCAGCCGGCTAGAATACCAAGAGACCCAGTACTTC. Protein: CASSRLEYQETQYF.

The sample holds a few counts of this clonotype. The chain combines TRBV5-5 with TRBJ1-1, with D uncertain. Trimming pared 4 bases from V and 0 bases from J, leaving 10 bases between. The CDR3 consists of 14 residues. CDR1 SGHKS and CDR2 YYEKEE come from the germline V gene (reference sequence). The CDR3 nucleotides are TGTGCCAGCAGCCCCAATACACTGAACACTGAAGCTTTCTTT. Its protein is CASSPNTLNTEAFF.

This clonotype was seen more than once but under ten times. V is TRBV11-2 and J is TRBJ2-1, with TRBD2 matching 9 bases. V shed 0 bases and J 10 bases; nucleotides not matched to a gene: 10. The CDR3 sequence is 16 residues long. Looked up from germline, CDR1 is SGHAT and CDR2 is FQNNGV. DNA for the CDR3: TGTGCCAGCAGCTTAGAGTGGCAAGCGGGGGGTGAGGAGCAGTTCTTC. Its protein is CASSLEWQAGGEEQFF.

The rearrangement links TRBV3-1 to TRBJ1-2; unclear D gene. The germline V gene encodes CDR1 LGHDT and CDR2 YNNKEL (reference sequence). The CDR3 has 14 residues. V lost 0 bases and J 13 bases, leaving 18 bases between the germline ends. CDR3 nucleotides: TGTGCCAGCAGCCAAGATCTTGTACGCGGGGTGGCCACCTTC. The encoded protein is CASSQDLVRGVATF. The whole variable domain, remainder taken from reference TRBV3-1 and TRBJ1-2, is DTAVSQTPKYLVTQMGNDKSIKCEQNLGHDTMYWYKQDSKKFLKIMFSYNNKELIINETVPNRFSPKSPDKAHLNLHINSLELGDSAVYFCASSQDLVRGVATFGSGTRLTVV.

This chain uses TRBV12-3 or TRBV12-4 with TRBJ2-3, with D uncertain. The germline V and J ends were trimmed by 6 bases and 2 bases, with 12 bases remaining between them. The CDR3 sequence is 14 residues long. The CDR3 spells CASRELGNTDTQYF. As DNA, the CDR3 is TGTGCCAGCAGGGAACTGGGGAACACAGATACGCAGTATTTT.

The chain joins TRBV6-4 to TRBJ1-1; no reliable D call. The V end lost 0 bases, the J end lost 7 bases, and 18 bases lay between the germline ends. Per germline, CDR1 MRHNA and CDR2 SNTAGT. This CDR3 spans 16 amino acids. CDR3 region: CASSDSAVSGFSEAFF. CDR3 coding DNA: TGTGCCAGCAGTGACTCGGCCGTCTCGGGGTTCAGTGAAGCTTTCTTT.

V usage is TRBV20-1 and J usage is TRBJ2-6; 7 nucleotides match TRBD1. The trim removed 8 bases at V and 0 bases at J, leaving 13 bases unmatched. There are 17 residues in the CDR3. The germline gives CDR1 DFQATT, CDR2 SNEGSKA (reference sequence). CDR3 DNA sequence: TGCAGTTCCTATACCGCACAGGGGCTCTCTGGGGCCAACGTCCTGACTTTC. It specifies CSSYTAQGLSGANVLTF.

This clonotype was picked up many times. The rearrangement joins TRBV29-1 to TRBJ2-1; TRBD2 agrees at 11 bases. This CDR3 has 17 amino acids. The V gene's germline CDR1 is SQVTM and CDR2 ANQGSEA. With V trimmed by 1 base and J by 1 base, 6 bases remained unmatched. The CDR3 nucleotides are TGCAGCGTTGAAGGCCTAGCGGGGGGCAGGTCCTACAATGAGCAGTTCTTC. As protein: CSVEGLAGGRSYNEQFF.

This clonotype was found a few times. The chain carries TRBV5-5 and TRBJ1-5, with D perhaps TRBD1 (5 bases). This CDR3 region has 14 residues. Trimming removed 1 base from V and 4 bases from J, with 9 bases in between. The germline gives CDR1 SGHKS, CDR2 YYEKEE (reference sequence). The CDR3 region is CASSLRGANQPQHF. CDR3 nucleotide sequence: TGTGCCAGCAGCTTGAGAGGGGCTAATCAGCCCCAGCATTTT. The variable domain in full, with the rest retrieved from reference TRBV5-5 and TRBJ1-5, is DAGVTQSPTHLIKTRGQQVTLRCSPISGHKSVSWYQQVLGQGPQFIFQYYEKEERGRGNFPDRFSARQFPNYSSELNVNALLLGDSALYLCASSLRGANQPQHFGDGTRLSIL.

The chain has TRBV7-6 and TRBJ2-3; 9 nucleotides line up with TRBD2. Germline V gives CDR1 SGHVS, CDR2 FNYEAQ. This CDR3 is 16 amino acids long. Losses at the gene ends were 1 base for V and 5 bases for J; bases not matched to a gene: 7. CDR3 region: CASSLVASGVRDTQYF. The CDR3 DNA sequence: TGTGCCAGCAGCTTAGTGGCTAGCGGGGTTAGAGATACGCAGTATTTT.

The chain carries TRBV6-5 and TRBJ2-3; D is undetermined. Germline V gene sequence: CDR1 MNHEY, CDR2 SVGAGI. The CDR3 totals 11 residues. Trimming cost V 3 bases and J 10 bases, with 8 bases left between them. The DNA for the CDR3 is TGTGCCAGCAGTTATCAGTCGGCGCAGTATTTT. Its protein is CASSYQSAQYF.

This chain connects TRBV6-5 to TRBJ1-1, with D possibly matching TRBD1 (6 bases). The germline CDR1 and CDR2 sequences are MNHEY and SVGAGI. The CDR3 is made up of 17 amino acids. V lost 0 bases to trimming and J lost 0 bases, with 14 bases between them. DNA for the CDR3: TGTGCCAGCAGTTACTCGATGACAGGAGACATGAACACTGAAGCTTTCTTT. The encoded protein is CASSYSMTGDMNTEAFF.

This clonotype was seen more than once but under ten times. V usage is TRBV7-2 and J usage is TRBJ2-7; TRBD2 aligns across 10 bases. There are 16 residues in the CDR3. The V gene's germline CDR1 is SGHTA and CDR2 FQGNSA. J lost 0 bases, V lost 1 base, and 3 bases had no gene match. The CDR3 region is CASSLVLAGDSYEQYF. DNA for the CDR3: TGTGCCAGCAGCTTAGTCCTAGCGGGGGACTCCTACGAGCAGTACTTC.

This clonotype has just a few counts. The chain joins TRBV29-1 to TRBJ2-7, with 10 bases aligning to TRBD1. Germline V lookup: CDR1 SQVTM, CDR2 ANQGSEA. This CDR3 has 14 residues. V lost 6 bases and J lost 3; bases outside the gene matches: 8. CDR3 sequence (DNA): TGCAGCGTCTCCCCCGGGACAGGGGTCTACGAGCAGTACTTC. Translating it yields CSVSPGTGVYEQYF.